This T cell receptor (beta chain) derives from a study of vaccination and CD4 T cells after COVID-19. Across the whole study: With under ten mild cases and one severe, convalescent patients were SARS-CoV-2 positive by nasal swab PCR. Stimulation of cells relied on overlapping spike peptides derived from SARS-CoV-2, HCoV-NL63, HCoV-OC43 and HCoV-229E. Some control cultures received a CEFX pool, which served as the positive control. Others received an HIV-1 Nef pool or no peptide. Study-level results: Median reactive clonotypes, those recognizing SARS-CoV-2, rose from around 21 to 38, not significantly.

Indicated treatment: approximately nine-day PBMC culture with coronavirus spike peptide pools or control peptides (ViraFEST assay). Comment on this clonotype: Antigen: not known.

The Oncomine TCR Beta short-read assay was applied to DNA of cultured CD4+ T cells. TCRdb used MiXCR to reprocess the PCR reads, holding one entry per CDR3 protein. The data contain about 14,000 distinct CDR3 sequences, about half of them singletons. V lost 2 bases to trimming and J lost 7 bases; unmatched junction nucleotides: 6. Germline V gene lookup returns CDR1 SGHRS and CDR2 YFSETQ. The CDR3 runs to 15 residues. The chain has TRBV5-1 and TRBJ2-1; TRBD2 matches at 10 bases. The source material was CD4+ T cells from blood, cultured in vitro. The clonotype originates from a human donor who had recovered from COVID-19. This CDR3 reads CASSFLAGAGNEQFF. The DNA for the CDR3 is TGCGCCAGCAGCTTCCTAGCGGGAGCGGGGAATGAGCAGTTCTTC.